The TCR beta chain described here comes from a study of neoadjuvant anti-PD-1 for oral cavity cancer. Using immunoSEQ multiplex PCR, the repertoire was profiled, and TCRdb retains in-frame clones only, with some absent. The sample includes around 8,000 clones, roughly 70% of them seen just once. The time point: after neoadjuvant nivolumab, at surgical resection. These newly diagnosed stage II-IVA oral cavity squamous cell carcinoma patients had no prior systemic or radiation treatment. Blood cells were analyzed directly, without culture or expansion. This clone has more than one count but fewer than ten. The sample consisted of PBMCs, taken after nivolumab (anti-PD-1) treatment. The source of this sequence is a person between 40 and 80 years old with oral cavity squamous cell carcinoma.

Written as DNA, the CDR3 is TGTGCCAGCATTACCGGGACAGGGACCACCGGGGAGCTGTTTTTT. Protein product: CASITGTGTTGELFF. J is TRBJ2-2 and V is TRBV2; 9 bases are a match to TRBD1. The CDR3 is 15 amino acids. V lost 7 bases to trimming and J lost 4 bases; unmatched junction nucleotides: 7. CDR1 is SNHLY and CDR2 is FYNNEI in the germline V gene.